This T cell receptor beta chain was found in a study of T cell responses to AZD1222 COVID-19 vaccine. Sequencing used immunoSEQ multiplex PCR; TCRdb keeps in-frame clones, though not all of them. Of more than 85,000 clones listed, approximately 90% are singletons. The CDR3 consists of 16 residues. From germline, CDR1 is SEHNR and CDR2 FQNEAQ (reference sequence). The ends were cut back, 1 base at V and 5 bases at J, with 14 bases in the middle. The material was peripheral blood, obtained on day 0 of AZD1222 vaccination. The TCR was taken from an adult in good health. This sequence joins TRBV7-9 and TRBJ2-2; weak D call: TRBD1 (5 bases). The CDR3 coding sequence is TGTGCCAGCAGCTTAGTTGGGGCTACGCCGACCGGGGAGCTGTTTTTT. Amino acid sequence: CASSLVGATPTGELFF.